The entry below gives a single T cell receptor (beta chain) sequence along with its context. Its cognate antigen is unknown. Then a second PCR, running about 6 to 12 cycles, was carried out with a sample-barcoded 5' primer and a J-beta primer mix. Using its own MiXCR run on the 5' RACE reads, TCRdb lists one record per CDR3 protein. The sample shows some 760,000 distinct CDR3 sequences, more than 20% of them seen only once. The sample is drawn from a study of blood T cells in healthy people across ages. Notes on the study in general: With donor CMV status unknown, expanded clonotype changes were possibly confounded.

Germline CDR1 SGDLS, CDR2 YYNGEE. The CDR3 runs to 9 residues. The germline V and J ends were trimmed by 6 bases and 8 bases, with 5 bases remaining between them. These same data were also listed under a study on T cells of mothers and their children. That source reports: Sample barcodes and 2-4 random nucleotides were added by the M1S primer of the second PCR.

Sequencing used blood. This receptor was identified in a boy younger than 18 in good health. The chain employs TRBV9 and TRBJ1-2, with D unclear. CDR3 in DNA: TGTGCCAGCATCGGGGGCTACACCTTC. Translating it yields CASIGGYTF.